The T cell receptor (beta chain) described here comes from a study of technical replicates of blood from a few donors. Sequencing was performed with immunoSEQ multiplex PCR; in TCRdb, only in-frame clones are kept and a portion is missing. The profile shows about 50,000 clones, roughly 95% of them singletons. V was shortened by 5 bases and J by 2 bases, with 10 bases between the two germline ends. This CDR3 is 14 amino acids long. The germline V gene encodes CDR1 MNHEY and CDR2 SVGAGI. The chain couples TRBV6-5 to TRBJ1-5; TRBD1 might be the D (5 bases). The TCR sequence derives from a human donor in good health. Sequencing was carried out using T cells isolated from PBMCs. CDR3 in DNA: TGTGCCAGCAGTCCAGGGTGGGGCAATCAGCCCCAGCATTTT. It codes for CASSPGWGNQPQHF.